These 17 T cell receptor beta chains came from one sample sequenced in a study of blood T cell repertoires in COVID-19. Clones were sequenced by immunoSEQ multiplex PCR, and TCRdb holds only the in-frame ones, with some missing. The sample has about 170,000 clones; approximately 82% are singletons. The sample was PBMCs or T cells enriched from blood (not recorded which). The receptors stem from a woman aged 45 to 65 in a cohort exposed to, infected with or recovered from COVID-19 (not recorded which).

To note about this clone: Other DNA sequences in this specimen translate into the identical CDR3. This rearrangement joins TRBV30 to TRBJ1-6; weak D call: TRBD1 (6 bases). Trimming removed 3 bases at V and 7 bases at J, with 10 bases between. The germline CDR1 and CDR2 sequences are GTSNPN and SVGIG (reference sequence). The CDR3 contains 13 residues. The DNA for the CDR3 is TGTGCCTGGAGCGAGGGGGGGAATTCACCCCTCCACTTT. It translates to CAWSEGGNSPLHF. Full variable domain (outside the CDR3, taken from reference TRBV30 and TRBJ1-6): SQTIHQWPATLVQPVGSPLSLECTVEGTSNPNLYWYRQAAGRGLQLLFYSVGIGQISSEVPQNLSASRPQDRQFILSSKKLLLSDSGFYLCAWSEGGNSPLHFGNGTRLTVT.

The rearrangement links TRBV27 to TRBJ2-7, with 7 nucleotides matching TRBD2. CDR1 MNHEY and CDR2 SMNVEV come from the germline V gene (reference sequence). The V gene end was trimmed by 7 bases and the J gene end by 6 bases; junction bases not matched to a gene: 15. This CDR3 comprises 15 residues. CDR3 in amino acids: CASKASGPIRGEQYF. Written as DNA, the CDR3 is TGTGCCAGCAAGGCTAGCGGACCTATACGGGGCGAGCAGTACTTC.

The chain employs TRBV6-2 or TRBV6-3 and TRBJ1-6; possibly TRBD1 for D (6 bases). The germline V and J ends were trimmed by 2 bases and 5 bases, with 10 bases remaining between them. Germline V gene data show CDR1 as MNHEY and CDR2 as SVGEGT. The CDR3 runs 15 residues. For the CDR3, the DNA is TGTGCCAGCAGTTACCGCCAGGGGAATAATTCACCCCTCCACTTT. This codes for CASSYRQGNNSPLHF.

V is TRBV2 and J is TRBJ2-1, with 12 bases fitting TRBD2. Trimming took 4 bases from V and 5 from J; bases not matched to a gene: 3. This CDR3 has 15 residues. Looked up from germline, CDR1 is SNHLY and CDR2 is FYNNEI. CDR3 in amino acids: CASSVTSGSNNEQFF. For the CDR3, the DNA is TGTGCCAGCAGTGTGACTAGCGGGAGTAACAATGAGCAGTTCTTC.

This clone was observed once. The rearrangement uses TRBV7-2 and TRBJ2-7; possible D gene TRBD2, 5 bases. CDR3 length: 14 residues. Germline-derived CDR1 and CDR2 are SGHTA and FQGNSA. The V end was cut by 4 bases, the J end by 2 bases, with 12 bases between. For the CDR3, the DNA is TGTGCCAGCAGCTCCGGACTTTCCGCCTACGAGCAGTACTTC. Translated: CASSSGLSAYEQYF.

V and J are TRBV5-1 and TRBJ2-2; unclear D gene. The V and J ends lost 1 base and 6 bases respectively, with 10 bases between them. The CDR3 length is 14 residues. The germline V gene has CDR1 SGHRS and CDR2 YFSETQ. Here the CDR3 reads CASSLFSRAGELFF. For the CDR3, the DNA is TGCGCCAGCAGCTTGTTTTCCCGGGCCGGGGAGCTGTTTTTT.

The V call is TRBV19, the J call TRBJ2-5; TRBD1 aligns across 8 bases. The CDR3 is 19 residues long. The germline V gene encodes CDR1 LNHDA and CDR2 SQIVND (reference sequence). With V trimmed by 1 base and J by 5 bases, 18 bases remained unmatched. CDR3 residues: CASSIAVRDRQSGWETQYF. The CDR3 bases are TGTGCCAGTAGTATAGCTGTAAGGGACAGGCAATCCGGGTGGGAGACCCAGTACTTC.

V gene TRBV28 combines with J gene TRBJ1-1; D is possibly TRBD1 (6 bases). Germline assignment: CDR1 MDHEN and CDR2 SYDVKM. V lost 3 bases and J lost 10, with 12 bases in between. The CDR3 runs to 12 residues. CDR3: CASSFGGAGAFF. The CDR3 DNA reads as TGTGCCAGCAGTTTTGGGGGCGCGGGAGCTTTCTTT.

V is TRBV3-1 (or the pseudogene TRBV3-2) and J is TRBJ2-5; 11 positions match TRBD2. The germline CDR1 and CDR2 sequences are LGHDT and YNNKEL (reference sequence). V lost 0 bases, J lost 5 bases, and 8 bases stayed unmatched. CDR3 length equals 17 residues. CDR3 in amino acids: CASSQEGRLAGIETQYF. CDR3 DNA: TGTGCCAGCAGCCAAGAAGGTCGACTAGCGGGAATTGAGACCCAGTACTTC.

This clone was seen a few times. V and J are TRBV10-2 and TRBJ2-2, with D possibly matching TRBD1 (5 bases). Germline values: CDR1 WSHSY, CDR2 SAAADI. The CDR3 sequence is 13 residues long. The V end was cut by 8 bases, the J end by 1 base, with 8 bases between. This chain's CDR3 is CASHDRNTGELFF. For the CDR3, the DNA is TGCGCCAGCCACGACAGGAACACCGGGGAGCTGTTTTTT.

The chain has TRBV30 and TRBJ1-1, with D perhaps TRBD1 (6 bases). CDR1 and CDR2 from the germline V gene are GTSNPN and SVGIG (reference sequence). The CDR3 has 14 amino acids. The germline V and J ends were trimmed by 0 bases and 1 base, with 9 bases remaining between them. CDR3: CAWSVGTSNTEAFF. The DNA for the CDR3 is TGTGCCTGGAGTGTCGGGACATCGAACACTGAAGCTTTCTTT.

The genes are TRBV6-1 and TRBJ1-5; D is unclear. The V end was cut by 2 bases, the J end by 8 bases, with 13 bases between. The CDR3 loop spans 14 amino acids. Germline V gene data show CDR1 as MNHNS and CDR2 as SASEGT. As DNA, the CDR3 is TGTGCCAGCAGTGAACCTTGGCAGGAGGAGCCCCAGCATTTT. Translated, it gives CASSEPWQEEPQHF.

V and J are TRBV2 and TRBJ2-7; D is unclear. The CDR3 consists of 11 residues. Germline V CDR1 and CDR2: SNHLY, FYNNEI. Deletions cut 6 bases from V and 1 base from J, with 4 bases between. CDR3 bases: TGTGCCAGCAGCTCTTCCTACGAGCAGTACTTC. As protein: CASSSSYEQYF. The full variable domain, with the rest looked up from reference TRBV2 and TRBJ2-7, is EPEVTQTPSHQVTQMGQEVILRCVPISNHLYFYWYRQILGQKVEFLVSFYNNEISEKSEIFDDQFSVERPDGSNFTLKIRSTKLEDSAMYFCASSSSYEQYFGPGTRLTVT.

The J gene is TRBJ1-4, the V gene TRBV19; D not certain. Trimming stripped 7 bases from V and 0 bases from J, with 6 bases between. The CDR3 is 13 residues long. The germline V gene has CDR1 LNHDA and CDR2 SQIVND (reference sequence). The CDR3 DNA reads TGTGCCAGTACAACTACAACTAATGAAAAACTGTTTTTT. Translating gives CASTTTTNEKLFF.

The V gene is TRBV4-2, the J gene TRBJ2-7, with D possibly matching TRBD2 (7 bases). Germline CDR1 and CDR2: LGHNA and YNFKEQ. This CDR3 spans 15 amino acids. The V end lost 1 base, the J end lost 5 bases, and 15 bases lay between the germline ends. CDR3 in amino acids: CASSQVGRGPHEQYF. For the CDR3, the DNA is TGTGCCAGCAGCCAAGTTGGGCGGGGGCCCCACGAGCAGTACTTC.

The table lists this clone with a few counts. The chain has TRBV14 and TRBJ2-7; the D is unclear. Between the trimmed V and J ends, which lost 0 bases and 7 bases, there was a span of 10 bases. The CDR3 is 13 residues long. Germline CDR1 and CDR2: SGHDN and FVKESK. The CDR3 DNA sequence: TGTGCCAGCAGCCAAGATCCTGAGGTGGAGCAGTACTTC. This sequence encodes CASSQDPEVEQYF.

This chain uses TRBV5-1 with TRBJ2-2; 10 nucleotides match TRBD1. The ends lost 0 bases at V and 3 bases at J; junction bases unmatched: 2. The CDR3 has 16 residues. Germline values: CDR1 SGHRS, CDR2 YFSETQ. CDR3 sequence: CASSLEGQGYTGELFF. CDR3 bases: TGCGCCAGCAGCTTGGAGGGACAGGGGTACACCGGGGAGCTGTTTTTT.